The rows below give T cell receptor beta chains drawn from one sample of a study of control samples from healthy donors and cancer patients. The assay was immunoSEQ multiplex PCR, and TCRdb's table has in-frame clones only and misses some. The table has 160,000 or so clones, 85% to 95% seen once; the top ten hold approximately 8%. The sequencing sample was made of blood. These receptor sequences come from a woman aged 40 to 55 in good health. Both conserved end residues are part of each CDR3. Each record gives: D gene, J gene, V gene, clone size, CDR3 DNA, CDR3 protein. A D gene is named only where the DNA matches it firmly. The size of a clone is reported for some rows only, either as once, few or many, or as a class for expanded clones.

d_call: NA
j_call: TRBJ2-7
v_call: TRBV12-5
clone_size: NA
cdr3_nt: TGTGCTAGTGGTTTGGTAGGCGGAAACTCCTACGAGCAGTACTTC
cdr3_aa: CASGLVGGNSYEQYF

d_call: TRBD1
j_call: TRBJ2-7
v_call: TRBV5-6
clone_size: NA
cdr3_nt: TGTGCCAGCAGCCCCTCGGGACAGGTCTACGAGCAGTACTTC
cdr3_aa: CASSPSGQVYEQYF

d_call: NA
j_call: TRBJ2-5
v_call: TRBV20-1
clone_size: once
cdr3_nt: TGCAGTGCTAGATTCGATAGGGCCCAGTACTTC
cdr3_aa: CSARFDRAQYF

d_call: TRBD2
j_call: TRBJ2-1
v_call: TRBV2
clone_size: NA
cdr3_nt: TGTGCCAGCAGTTCGACTAGCGGGATAAACAATGAGCAGTTCTTC
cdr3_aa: CASSSTSGINNEQFF

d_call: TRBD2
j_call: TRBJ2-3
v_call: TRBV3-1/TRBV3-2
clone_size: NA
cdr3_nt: TGTGCCAGCAGCCAGGGAGTAGCGGGAGATACGCAGTATTTT
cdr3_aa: CASSQGVAGDTQYF

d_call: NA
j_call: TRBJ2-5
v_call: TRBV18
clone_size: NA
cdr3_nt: TGTGCCAGCTCACCACCGTCCCTACAAGAGACCCAGTACTTC
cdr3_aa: CASSPPSLQETQYF

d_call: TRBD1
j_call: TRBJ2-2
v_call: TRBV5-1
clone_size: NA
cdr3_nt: TGCGCCAGCAGCGTACCCGACAGGGATACCGGGGAGCTGTTTTTT
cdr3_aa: CASSVPDRDTGELFF

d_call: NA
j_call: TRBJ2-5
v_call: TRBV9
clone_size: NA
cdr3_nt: TGTGCCAGCAGCGTAGGGCAGGGAGCTTGGGAGACCCAGTACTTC
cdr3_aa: CASSVGQGAWETQYF

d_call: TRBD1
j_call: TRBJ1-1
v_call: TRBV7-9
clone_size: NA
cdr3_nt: TGTGCCAGCAGCATACGGACAGGGGCAAACACTGAAGCTTTCTTT
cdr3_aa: CASSIRTGANTEAFF

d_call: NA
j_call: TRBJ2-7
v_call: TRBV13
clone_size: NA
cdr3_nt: TGTGCCAGCAGCTTAGGAGGGGGTTGGGGAATCGAGCAGTACTTC
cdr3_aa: CASSLGGGWGIEQYF

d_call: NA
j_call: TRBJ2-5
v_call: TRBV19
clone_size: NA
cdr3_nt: TGTGCCAGTAGTCCCCGGGGAGCGACGCACCAAGAGACCCAGTACTTC
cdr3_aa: CASSPRGATHQETQYF

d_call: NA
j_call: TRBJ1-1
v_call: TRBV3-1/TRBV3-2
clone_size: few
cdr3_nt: TGTGCCAGCAGAAAGACCCTACAGGACACTGAAGCTTTCTTT
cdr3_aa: CASRKTLQDTEAFF

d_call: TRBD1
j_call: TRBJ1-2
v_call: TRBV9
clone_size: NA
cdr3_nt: TGTGCCAGCAGCGGCCAAAAGGGGGCTGGCTATGGCTACACCTTC
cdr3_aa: CASSGQKGAGYGYTF

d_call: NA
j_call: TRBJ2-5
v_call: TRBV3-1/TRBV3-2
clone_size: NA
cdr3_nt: TGTGCCAGCAGCCAAGGGTATAGGGATCCCATGACCCAGTACTTC
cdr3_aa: CASSQGYRDPMTQYF

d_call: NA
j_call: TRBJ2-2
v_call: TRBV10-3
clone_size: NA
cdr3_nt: TGTGCCATCAGTGAGTCGCTAGGGGAGCTGTTTTTT
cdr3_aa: CAISESLGELFF

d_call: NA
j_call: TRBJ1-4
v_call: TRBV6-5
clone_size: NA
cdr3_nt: TGTGCCAGCAGTACCGACCGGGCCCGAAATGAAAAACTGTTTTTT
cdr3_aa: CASSTDRARNEKLFF

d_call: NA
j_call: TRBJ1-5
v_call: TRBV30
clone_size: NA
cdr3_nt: TGTGCCTGGAGTTCACTTAGCAATCAGCCCCAGCATTTT
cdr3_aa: CAWSSLSNQPQHF

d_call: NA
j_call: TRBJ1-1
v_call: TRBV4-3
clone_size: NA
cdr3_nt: TGCGCCAGCAGCCAATGGGGGGCGAACACTGAAGCTTTCTTT
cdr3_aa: CASSQWGANTEAFF

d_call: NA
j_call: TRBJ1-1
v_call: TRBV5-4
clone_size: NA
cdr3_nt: TGTGCCAGCAGCTTGGAAAGCGGCCGAGAAGCTTTCTTT
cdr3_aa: CASSLESGREAFF

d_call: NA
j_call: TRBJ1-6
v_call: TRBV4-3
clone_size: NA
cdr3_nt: TGCGCCAGCAGCCAAGATAGCCCTTTGAGCTCCTATAATTCACCCCTCCACTTT
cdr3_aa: CASSQDSPLSSYNSPLHF

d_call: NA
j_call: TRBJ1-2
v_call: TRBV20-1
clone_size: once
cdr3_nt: TGCAGTGCTAGAACTTTTTATGGCTACACCTTC
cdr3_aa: CSARTFYGYTF

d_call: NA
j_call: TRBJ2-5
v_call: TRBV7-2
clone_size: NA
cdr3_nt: TGTGCCAGCAGCTTAGGTGGGGGCCAAGAGACCCAGTACTTC
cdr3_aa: CASSLGGGQETQYF

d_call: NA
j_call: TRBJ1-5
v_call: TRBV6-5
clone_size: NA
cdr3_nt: TGTGCCAGCAGCTCCGACACTTATCAGCCCCAGCATTTT
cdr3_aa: CASSSDTYQPQHF

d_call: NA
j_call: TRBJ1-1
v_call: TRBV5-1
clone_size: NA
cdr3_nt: TGCGCCAGCAGCCCAACGACAGCGAACACTGAAGCTTTCTTT
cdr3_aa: CASSPTTANTEAFF

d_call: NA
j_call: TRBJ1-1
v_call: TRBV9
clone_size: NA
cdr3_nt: TGTGCCAGCAGCGTTGGGAAGGGGGACACTGAAGCTTTCTTT
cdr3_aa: CASSVGKGDTEAFF

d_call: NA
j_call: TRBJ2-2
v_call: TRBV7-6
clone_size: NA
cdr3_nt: TGTGCCAGCAGCTTAGGGACTACGAACACCGGGGAGCTGTTTTTT
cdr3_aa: CASSLGTTNTGELFF

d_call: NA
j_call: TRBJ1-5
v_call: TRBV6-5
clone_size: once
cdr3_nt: TGTGCCAGCAGACCCAGTGGGGGCAATCAGCCCCAGCATTTT
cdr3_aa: CASRPSGGNQPQHF